Listed here are 19 T cell receptor beta chains from one sample, sequenced in a study of T-cell memory formation after mild COVID-19. TCRdb redid the calling of the 5' RACE reads with MiXCR, one entry per CDR3 protein. The repertoire holds 250,000 to 350,000 distinct CDR3 sequences, with under 20% as singletons. Sequenced sample: PBMCs or a T cell subset sorted from them (not recorded which). The receptor set was obtained from a young man who had mild COVID-19 (a few samples of this study predate the infection). Cell type and time point are not known.

The V and J genes are TRBV20-1 and TRBJ2-3, with 13 positions matching TRBD2. The CDR3 covers 12 residues. The germline gives CDR1 DFQATT, CDR2 SNEGSKA (reference sequence). The CDR3 nucleotides are TGCAGCCGGACTAGCGGGGGAGATACGCAGTATTTT. Its translation is CSRTSGGDTQYF.

This clonotype was counted between two and nine times. The V call is TRBV7-9, the J call TRBJ1-5; no definite D call. The CDR3 length is 15 residues. Trimming pared 2 bases from V and 4 bases from J, leaving 12 bases between. CDR1 SEHNR and CDR2 FQNEAQ come from the germline V gene (reference sequence). The CDR3 DNA reads as TGTGCCAGCAGCTTATCAGGAAGGGAAAATCAGCCCCAGCATTTT. This encodes CASSLSGRENQPQHF.

V gene TRBV7-2 combines with J gene TRBJ1-6; D is ambiguous. This CDR3 spans 12 amino acids. V was pared by 4 bases and J by 18 bases, with 16 bases between. The germline V gene has CDR1 SGHTA and CDR2 FQGNSA. The CDR3 DNA is TGTGCCAGCAGCTCCCTCTCGCTTCCTCCCCACTTT. It codes for CASSSLSLPPHF.

This chain uses TRBV25-1 with TRBJ2-5, with a possible D match to TRBD2 (7 bases). The CDR3 contains 15 residues. The V gene lost 6 bases and the J gene lost 4 bases, with 18 bases spanning the gap. In germline, CDR1 is MGHDK, CDR2 SYGVNS. For the CDR3, the DNA is TGTGCCAGCAGGAATCCACAGGGAGGGTCAGAGACCCAGTACTTC. It codes for CASRNPQGGSETQYF.

This clonotype appeared a few times. The chain combines TRBV2 with TRBJ2-3, with D perhaps TRBD2 (5 bases). Trimming pared 3 bases from V and 4 bases from J, leaving 8 bases between. This CDR3 has 13 amino acids. Germline loops: CDR1 SNHLY, CDR2 FYNNEI. The CDR3 DNA is TGTGCCAGCAGTGACTCCGGGGCAGATACGCAGTATTTT. Protein: CASSDSGADTQYF.

The CDR3 reads CASSRRFANTGELFF. CDR3 in DNA: TGTGCCAGCAGCCGCAGGTTCGCGAACACCGGGGAGCTGTTTTTT. The chain combines TRBV7-2 with TRBJ2-2; the D is unclear. The V and J ends lost 5 bases and 0 bases respectively, with 10 bases between them. CDR3 length: 15 residues. Germline loops: CDR1 SGHTA, CDR2 FQGNSA.

This sequence joins TRBV4-1 and TRBJ2-5; a weak D match, TRBD2 (5 bases). The germline V and J ends were trimmed by 7 bases and 7 bases, with 13 bases remaining between them. This CDR3 has 12 amino acids. Germline-derived CDR1 and CDR2 are MGHRA and YSYEKL. The chain's CDR3 is CASTHRAGTQYF. In DNA, the CDR3 is TGCGCCAGCACCCACCGCGCGGGGACCCAGTACTTC.

The chain recombines TRBV19 with TRBJ2-7; no reliable D call. V gave up 3 bases and J gave up 6 bases, with 12 bases separating them. This CDR3 has 13 residues. The germline V gene encodes CDR1 LNHDA and CDR2 SQIVND (reference sequence). CDR3 bases: TGTGCCAGTAGTATCGGGCGCCAGGCCGAGCAGTACTTC. Protein: CASSIGRQAEQYF.

This clonotype has a handful of counts. The chain has TRBV20-1 and TRBJ2-3; possible D gene TRBD2, 7 bases. The CDR3 is 15 amino acids. The germline V gene has CDR1 DFQATT and CDR2 SNEGSKA (reference sequence). V was shortened by 3 bases and J by 3 bases, with 16 bases between the two germline ends. The CDR3 nucleotides read TGCAGTGCTAGTTTCCGGGGGGCCGGGACAGATACGCAGTATTTT. It translates to CSASFRGAGTDTQYF.

This clonotype was counted many times. V and J are TRBV5-1 and TRBJ2-7, with 7 bases matching TRBD2. The trim removed 2 bases at V and 1 base at J, leaving 3 bases unmatched. Germline CDR1 and CDR2: SGHRS and YFSETQ. The CDR3 loop spans 14 amino acids. The chain's CDR3 is CASSFAGVSYEQYF. The CDR3 DNA is TGCGCCAGCAGCTTCGCGGGGGTTTCCTACGAGCAGTACTTC.

There are a few counts of this clonotype. The rearrangement uses TRBV20-1 and TRBJ2-3, with 9 bases identical to TRBD2. This CDR3 comprises 13 residues. Germline loops: CDR1 DFQATT, CDR2 SNEGSKA (reference sequence). V shed 3 bases, J shed 7 bases, and the junction held 5 bases outside the gene matches. The CDR3 coding sequence is TGCAGTGCTAGTAGGCTAGCGGGGAATACGCAGTATTTT. Translating gives CSASRLAGNTQYF.

The genes are TRBV5-1 and TRBJ2-1, with 10 bases that match TRBD2. Germline values: CDR1 SGHRS, CDR2 YFSETQ. The V gene end was trimmed by 4 bases and the J gene end by 4 bases; junction bases not matched to a gene: 8. The CDR3 is made up of 16 amino acids. The CDR3 reads CASSVAGTSAYNEQFF. CDR3 nucleotides: TGCGCCAGCAGCGTAGCCGGGACTAGCGCTTACAATGAGCAGTTCTTC.

The chain combines TRBV9 with TRBJ2-2; 8 bases are shared with TRBD2. Germline CDR1 and CDR2: SGDLS and YYNGEE. This CDR3 spans 14 amino acids. V was clipped by 4 bases and J by 6 bases; unmatched bases: 5. CDR3 in DNA: TGTGCCAGCAGCCCTAGCGGGTTTTCCGGGGAGCTGTTTTTT. It encodes CASSPSGFSGELFF.

The rearrangement uses TRBV2 and TRBJ2-7; 7 nucleotides agree with TRBD2. J was trimmed by 2 bases and V by 6 bases; bases with no gene match: 10. There are 15 residues in the CDR3. From germline, CDR1 is SNHLY and CDR2 FYNNEI. The CDR3 DNA reads as TGTGCCAGCAGGCGAACACGGGAGGCTCCCTACGAGCAGTACTTC. It translates to CASRRTREAPYEQYF.

The rearrangement uses TRBV7-2 and TRBJ1-6; perhaps TRBD1 as D (5 bases). CDR3 length: 15 amino acids. CDR1 is SGHTA, CDR2 FQGNSA, per germline. The V end was cut by 7 bases, the J end by 7 bases, with 17 bases between. The CDR3 DNA reads TGTGCCAGCACCGAAGCAGGGAAGCTCAATTCACCCCTCCACTTT. Residues: CASTEAGKLNSPLHF.

This clonotype was counted at least ten times. The rearrangement joins TRBV7-9 to TRBJ2-7, with D possibly matching TRBD1 (6 bases). V lost 3 bases to trimming and J lost 3 bases, with 9 bases between them. Per the germline V gene, CDR1 is SEHNR and CDR2 is FQNEAQ (reference sequence). The CDR3 spans 13 residues. CDR3: CASSLGRGYEQYF. In DNA, the CDR3 is TGTGCCAGCAGCTTGGGCAGGGGCTACGAGCAGTACTTC.

This clonotype has only a few counts. The chain is built from TRBV7-3 and TRBJ2-2; D is possibly TRBD2 (6 bases). Trimming pared 2 bases from V and 5 bases from J, leaving 12 bases between. Germline CDR1 SGHTA, CDR2 FQGTGA. CDR3 size: 15 residues. The chain's CDR3 is CASSLYGGATGELFF. CDR3 in DNA: TGTGCCAGCAGCTTATATGGAGGGGCGACCGGGGAGCTGTTTTTT.

CDR3 bases: TGTGCCAGCAGCTTAGGGGGGCGGCGGACTTTGAATCAGCCCCAGCATTTT. Protein product: CASSLGGRRTLNQPQHF. The chain has TRBV7-2 and TRBJ1-5; TRBD1 is a possible D gene (6 bases). Germline V gives CDR1 SGHTA, CDR2 FQGNSA. The V and J ends lost 1 base and 4 bases respectively, with 17 bases between them. This CDR3 is 17 amino acids long.

As DNA, the CDR3 is TGTGCCAGCAGCTTTGGCGGGGGGATAGATACGCAGTATTTT. It specifies CASSFGGGIDTQYF. The rearrangement uses TRBV7-3 and TRBJ2-3, with 8 positions matching TRBD2. The CDR3 loop spans 14 amino acids. Unmatched junction bases numbered 4, after V lost 3 bases and J lost 5 bases. Germline lookup yields CDR1 SGHTA and CDR2 FQGTGA.